This T cell receptor (beta chain) came from a study of identical twins. General observations from the study: Whereas memory repertoires showed no such difference, abundant cord blood beta clonotypes carried fewer insertions.

A universal primer site was incorporated via template switching, and the cDNA contained unique molecular identifiers. One entry per CDR3 protein results from TCRdb running MiXCR on the 5' RACE reads. This table has approximately 470,000 distinct CDR3 sequences, around 14% appearing once. Notes on this clonotype: Its antigen is not known.

V lost 2 bases to trimming and J lost 1 base; unmatched junction nucleotides: 3. Germline V gives CDR1 MNHEY, CDR2 SVGAGI. This CDR3 is built from 16 residues. These same data were also listed under a study on yellow fever vaccine responses in identical twins. From that paper: Twins' vaccine T cell response reportedly gave the appearance of partial convergence and partial personalization.

The sample taken for sequencing was CD4+ T cells sorted from blood. The source of this sequence is a woman under 30 in good health. The chain is built from TRBV6-5 and TRBJ2-5, with 11 nucleotides matching TRBD2. The CDR3 region is CASSYLAGGPQETQYF. For the CDR3, the DNA is TGTGCCAGCAGTTACCTAGCGGGGGGCCCCCAAGAGACCCAGTACTTC.